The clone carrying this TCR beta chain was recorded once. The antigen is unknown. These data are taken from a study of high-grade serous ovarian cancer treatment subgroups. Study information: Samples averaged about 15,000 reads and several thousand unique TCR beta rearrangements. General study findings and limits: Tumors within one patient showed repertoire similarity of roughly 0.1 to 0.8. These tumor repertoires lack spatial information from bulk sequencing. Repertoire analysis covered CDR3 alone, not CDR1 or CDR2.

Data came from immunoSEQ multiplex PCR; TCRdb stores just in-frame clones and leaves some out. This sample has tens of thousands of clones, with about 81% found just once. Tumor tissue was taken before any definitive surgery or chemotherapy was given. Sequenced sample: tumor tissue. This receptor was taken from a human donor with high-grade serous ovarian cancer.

CDR3 sequence: CASSGATTDYEQYF. CDR3 coding DNA: TGCGCCAGCAGCGGAGCCACGACAGATTACGAGCAGTACTTC. The chain is built from TRBV5-1 and TRBJ2-7, with D tentatively TRBD1 (5 bases). V was pared by 4 bases and J by 4 bases, with 15 bases between. CDR1 is SGHRS, CDR2 YFSETQ, per germline. The CDR3 has 14 amino acids. Drawing the rest from reference TRBV5-1 and TRBJ2-7, the complete variable domain is KAGVTQTPRYLIKTRGQQVTLSCSPISGHRSVSWYQQTPGQGLQFLFEYFSETQRNKGNFPGRFSGRQFSNSRSEMNVSTLELGDSALYLCASSGATTDYEQYFGPGTRLTVT.